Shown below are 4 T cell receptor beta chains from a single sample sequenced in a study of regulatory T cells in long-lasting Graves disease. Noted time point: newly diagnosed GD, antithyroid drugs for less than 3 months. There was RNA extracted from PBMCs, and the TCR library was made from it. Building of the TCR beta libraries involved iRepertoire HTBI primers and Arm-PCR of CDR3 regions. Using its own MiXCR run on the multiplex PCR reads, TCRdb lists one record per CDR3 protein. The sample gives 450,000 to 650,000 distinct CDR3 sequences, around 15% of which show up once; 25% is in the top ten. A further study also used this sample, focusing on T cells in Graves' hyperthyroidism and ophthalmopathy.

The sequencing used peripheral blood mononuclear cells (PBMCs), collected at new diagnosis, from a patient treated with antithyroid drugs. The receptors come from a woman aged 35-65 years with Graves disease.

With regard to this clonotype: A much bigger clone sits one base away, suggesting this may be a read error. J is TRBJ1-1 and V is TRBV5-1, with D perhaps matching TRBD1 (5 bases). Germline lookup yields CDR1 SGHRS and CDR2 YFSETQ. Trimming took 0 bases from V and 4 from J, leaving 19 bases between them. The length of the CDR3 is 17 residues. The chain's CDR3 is CASSLARWEGRLTEAFF. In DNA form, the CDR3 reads TGCGCCAGCAGCTTGGCCCGATGGGAGGGACGGCTCACTGAAGCTTTCTTT.

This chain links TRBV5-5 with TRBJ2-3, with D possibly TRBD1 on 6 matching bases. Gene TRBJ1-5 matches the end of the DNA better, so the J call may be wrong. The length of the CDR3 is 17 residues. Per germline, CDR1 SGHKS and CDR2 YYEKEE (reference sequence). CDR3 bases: TGTGCCAGCAGCTTGTCGTATCGGGACCGTAGGACAGATACGCAGCATTTT. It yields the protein CASSLSYRDRRTDTQHF.

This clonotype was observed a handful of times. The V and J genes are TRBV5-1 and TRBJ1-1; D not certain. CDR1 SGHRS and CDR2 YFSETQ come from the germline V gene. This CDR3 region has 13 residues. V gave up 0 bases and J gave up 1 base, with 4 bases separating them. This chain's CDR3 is CASSLVWNTEAFF. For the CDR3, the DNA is TGCGCCAGCAGCTTGGTATGGAACACTGAAGCTTTCTTT.

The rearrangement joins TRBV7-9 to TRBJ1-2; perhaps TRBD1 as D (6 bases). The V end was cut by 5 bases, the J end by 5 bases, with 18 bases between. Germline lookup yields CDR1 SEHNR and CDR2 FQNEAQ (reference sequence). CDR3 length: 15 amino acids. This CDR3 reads CASSPRGEGVYGYTF. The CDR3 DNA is TGTGCCAGCAGCCCGAGGGGGGAGGGCGTGTATGGCTACACCTTC.